The next 26 T cell receptor beta chains were all read from a single sample in a study of tumor and adjacent non-tumor tissue in lung cancer. TCRbeta libraries were built with three rounds of nested PCR, modified from ARM-PCR. A single record per CDR3 protein comes from TCRdb applying MiXCR to the multiplex PCR reads. The sample yields under 150,000 distinct CDR3 sequences, approximately 66% seen once. No cell sorting was done before RNA was extracted from the tissue. Sequencing was done on a sample of lung tumor tissue. The receptor set was obtained from a man aged 55 to 70 with small cell lung cancer.

Only a few counts were recorded for this clonotype. The chain carries TRBV6-1 and TRBJ2-1; D is perhaps TRBD2 (6 bases). The CDR3 spans 13 residues. Trimming took off 3 bases at V and 8 bases at J, with 11 bases between the two ends. Germline-derived CDR1 and CDR2 are MNHNS and SASEGT. DNA for the CDR3: TGTGCCAGCAGTGAGGGTCGCGGGGATGAGCAGTTCTTC. Translation gives CASSEGRGDEQFF.

This clonotype was observed a handful of times. This clone may be a read error of a much larger clone one base away. The chain links TRBV20-1 to TRBJ2-1; 9 nucleotides match TRBD2. CDR1 DFQATT and CDR2 SNEGSKA come from the germline V gene (reference sequence). J gave up 6 bases and V 5 bases, and 14 bases lay outside the gene matches. There are 16 residues in the CDR3. The CDR3 is CSAFGLASPGANEQFF. For the CDR3, the DNA is TGCAGTGCTTTCGGACTAGCGAGTCCCGGCGCCAATGAGCAGTTCTTC.

Details on this clonotype: Likely a read error: the CDR3 ends without its conserved phenylalanine or tryptophan. The rearrangement joins TRBV11-3 to TRBJ2-5, with 9 bases lining up with TRBD1. This CDR3 is 15 amino acids long. Germline V gene sequence: CDR1 SGHNT, CDR2 YENEEA. The CDR3 DNA reads as TGTGCCAGCAGCGCAGACAGGGGGTCCCAAGGGACCCAGTACATC. Translated, it gives CASSADRGSQGTQYI.

As for this clonotype: At one end the junction does not follow the germline gene, possibly because of a read error. This chain connects TRBV6-1 to TRBJ1-2, with D perhaps matching TRBD1 (5 bases). The CDR3 is made up of 13 amino acids. Germline V gene data show CDR1 as MNHNS and CDR2 as SASEGT. As DNA, the CDR3 is TGTACCAGCAGTGAATGGGGGATCTATGGCTACACCTTC. It translates to CTSSEWGIYGYTF.

With regard to this clonotype: This may be a read error: a much more frequent sequence differs by one nucleotide. V usage is TRBV4-2 and J usage is TRBJ2-2; 9 bases line up with TRBD2. CDR1 and CDR2 from the germline V gene are LGHNA and YNFKEQ. The CDR3 consists of 16 residues. CDR3 DNA: TGTGCCAGCAGCCAAGATAGACTAGCGGTCACCGGGGAGATGTTTTTT. Translation gives CASSQDRLAVTGEMFF.

As for this clonotype: A much larger clone differs by one base, so this may be a read error. The chain joins TRBV10-3 to TRBJ2-1; 9 nucleotides agree with TRBD2. The CDR3 extends over 12 amino acids. Looked up from germline, CDR1 is ENHRY and CDR2 is SYGVKD. As DNA, the CDR3 is TGTGCCACCAGTGAACTAGCGGGCGAGCAGTTCTTC. Translating it yields CATSELAGEQFF.

This chain connects TRBV4-2 to TRBJ1-1, with D possibly matching TRBD1 (6 bases). The length of the CDR3 is 15 residues. Germline CDR1 and CDR2: LGHNA and YNFKEQ. The V end lost 0 bases, the J end lost 0 bases, and 8 bases lay between the germline ends. The CDR3 DNA reads as TGTGCCAGCAGCCAAGATGGGACACTGAACACTGAAGCTTTCTTT. Its translation is CASSQDGTLNTEAFF.

V is TRBV29-1 and J is TRBJ1-3; possibly TRBD1 for D (5 bases). Germline CDR1 is SQVTM and CDR2 is ANQGSEA. This CDR3 comprises 16 residues. The V end was cut by 0 bases, the J end by 0 bases, with 12 bases between. CDR3 amino acids: CSVEDPHGGSGNTIYF. In nucleotides, the CDR3 is TGCAGCGTTGAAGATCCTCATGGGGGCTCTGGAAACACCATATATTTT.

This clonotype has a handful of counts. J is TRBJ1-5 and V is TRBV29-1; D may be TRBD1 (6 bases). Germline V gene sequence: CDR1 SQVTM, CDR2 ANQGSEA. This CDR3 comprises 13 residues. The V gene lost 6 bases and the J gene lost 3 bases, with 12 bases spanning the gap. CDR3 nucleotides: TGCAGCGTCTTAGGACAGTTCAATCAGCCCCAGCATTTT. As protein: CSVLGQFNQPQHF. Based on the CDR3 plus reference TRBV29-1 and TRBJ1-5, the full variable domain is SAVISQKPSRDICQRGTSLTIQCQVDSQVTMMFWYRQQPGQSLTLIATANQGSEATYESGFVIDKFPISRPNLTFSTLTVSNMSPEDSSIYLCSVLGQFNQPQHFGDGTRLSIL.

In regard to this clonotype: One junction end disagrees with the germline gene, perhaps due to a read error. This chain uses TRBV28 with TRBJ1-1, with a possible D match to TRBD1 (5 bases). Germline V gives CDR1 MDHEN, CDR2 SYDVKM. There are 15 residues in the CDR3. The CDR3 is CACRNPGFSNTEAFF. The CDR3, as DNA: TGTGCCTGCAGGAACCCAGGGTTCAGTAACACTGAAGCTTTCTTT.

Regarding this clonotype: One junction end disagrees with the germline gene, perhaps due to a read error. The genes are TRBV6-1 and TRBJ1-5; tentative D call: TRBD1 (5 bases). CDR3 size: 15 residues. CDR1 MNHNS and CDR2 SASEGT come from the germline V gene. CDR3 coding DNA: TGTACCAGCAGTCCTGGGGGAGCGGGAAATCAGCCCCAACATTTT. It encodes CTSSPGGAGNQPQHF.

This chain connects TRBV12-3 or TRBV12-4 to TRBJ2-5; possibly TRBD1 for D (5 bases). Between the trimmed V and J ends, which lost 8 bases and 5 bases, there was a span of 21 bases. This CDR3 has 15 residues. CDR3 sequence: CASGMDTPLGETQYF. CDR3 DNA: TGTGCCAGCGGCATGGACACTCCCTTGGGGGAGACCCAGTACTTC.

V gene TRBV28 combines with J gene TRBJ2-7, with a weak D call TRBD2 (6 bases). The CDR3 spans 14 residues. In germline, CDR1 is MDHEN, CDR2 SYDVKM. Trimming pared 3 bases from V and 5 bases from J, leaving 14 bases between. CDR3 sequence (DNA): TGTGCCAGCAGTTTCTCCGGGACTCGTAACGAGCAGTACTTC. Protein product: CASSFSGTRNEQYF.

To note about this clonotype: A much bigger clone sits one base away, suggesting this may be a read error. The conserved final phenylalanine or tryptophan is absent from the CDR3, which likely points to a read error. V and J are TRBV20-1 and TRBJ2-3, with 7 bases lining up with TRBD2. This CDR3 has 17 residues. Germline CDR1 reads DFQATT; CDR2 reads SNEGSKA (reference sequence). Trimming took 2 bases from V and 0 from J; bases not matched to a gene: 11. In DNA, the CDR3 is TGCAGTGCTAGACCTGGACTAGGGGAGACTAGCACAGATACGCAGTATTGT. Amino acids: CSARPGLGETSTDTQYC.

The rearrangement joins TRBV20-1 to TRBJ2-7; the D gene is possibly TRBD1 (5 bases). V was pared by 8 bases and J by 5 bases, with 13 bases between. The CDR3 consists of 11 residues. Looked up from germline, CDR1 is DFQATT and CDR2 is SNEGSKA (reference sequence). The CDR3 is CSTSPGNEQYV. CDR3 in DNA: TGCAGTACTTCTCCAGGGAACGAGCAGTACGTC.

Details on this clonotype: A much larger clone sits a single nucleotide away, making a read error possible. V and J are TRBV30 and TRBJ2-7, with D unresolved. Trimming took 0 bases from V and 7 from J, leaving 7 bases between them. The CDR3 is 11 residues long. From germline, CDR1 is GTSNPN and CDR2 SVGIG (reference sequence). The CDR3: CAWSVCAEQYF. The CDR3 DNA sequence: TGTGCCTGGAGTGTATGCGCAGAGCAGTACTTC.

Regarding this clonotype: A much larger clone is a single base away; this may be a read error. The V and J genes are TRBV7-9 and TRBJ1-4; D gene ambiguous. The CDR3 has 15 residues. The germline CDR1 and CDR2 sequences are SEHNR and FQNEAQ (reference sequence). This CDR3 is CASILVWATNEKLFF. CDR3 nucleotide sequence: TGTGCCAGCATCTTAGTCTGGGCAACTAATGAAAAACTGTTTTTT.

For this clonotype: Compared with germline, one end of the junction differs, possibly owing to a read error. The chain is built from TRBV5-6 and TRBJ2-7; TRBD1 matches at 8 bases. The CDR3 extends over 16 amino acids. The germline V gene has CDR1 SGHDT and CDR2 YYEEEE. The CDR3 coding sequence is TGTGCCAGCAACAGGGGGGTATGGGCCCTAACCTACGAACAGTACTTC. Translated, it gives CASNRGVWALTYEQYF.

On this clonotype itself: A read error is possible here, since a much larger clone lies one base away. The rearrangement uses TRBV11-3 and TRBJ1-3; no clear D gene. This CDR3 is built from 12 residues. CDR1 is SGHNT and CDR2 is YENEEA in the germline V gene. Written as DNA, the CDR3 is TGTTCCAGCAGCTTAGTGGGAAACACCATATATTTT. Protein: CSSSLVGNTIYF. Together with reference TRBV11-3 and TRBJ1-3, the CDR3 gives the full variable domain: EAGVVQSPRYKIIEKKQPVAFWCNPISGHNTLYWYLQNLGQGPELLIRYENEEAVDDSQLPKDRFSAERLKGVDSTLKIQPAELGDSAVYLCSSSLVGNTIYFGEGSWLTVV.

The V gene is TRBV21-1, the J gene TRBJ1-2. TRBV21-1 is termed a pseudogene. The CDR3 consists of 18 residues. This chain's CDR3 is CASSKAFLISDGIYGYTF. The CDR3 DNA follows: TGTGCCAGCAGCAAAGCCTTTCTGATCTCGGACGGCATCTATGGCTACACCTTC.

This clonotype has only a few counts. The chain joins TRBV20-1 to TRBJ2-1, with D possibly TRBD1 on 6 matching bases. V gave up 5 bases and J gave up 9 bases, with 11 bases separating them. Germline V gene data show CDR1 as DFQATT and CDR2 as SNEGSKA (reference sequence). The CDR3 has 11 amino acids. CDR3 sequence (DNA): TGCAGTGCTCTCAGGGGTGGTGAGCAGTTCTTC. Protein: CSALRGGEQFF.

For this clonotype: One end of the junction is discordant with germline, which a read error may explain. This chain links TRBV6-2 or TRBV6-3 with TRBJ2-5; D gene ambiguous. This CDR3 is built from 14 residues. Looked up from germline, CDR1 is MNHEY and CDR2 is SVGEGT. The CDR3 is CACSYVGYQETQYF. The CDR3 coding sequence is TGTGCCTGCAGTTACGTCGGCTACCAAGAGACCCAGTACTTC.

This sequence joins TRBV4-1 and TRBJ2-1, with a possible D match to TRBD2 (5 bases). Germline V lookup: CDR1 MGHRA, CDR2 YSYEKL. V lost 4 bases to trimming and J lost 13 bases, with 20 bases between them. The CDR3 runs to 14 residues. The CDR3 region is CASSLNPGESIQFF. CDR3 nucleotides: TGCGCCAGCAGCCTAAACCCCGGGGAATCGATTCAGTTCTTC.

This clonotype has more than one count but fewer than ten. CDR3 protein: CSVVGANVLTF. In DNA form, the CDR3 reads TGCAGCGTTGTTGGGGCCAACGTCCTGACTTTC. The chain carries TRBV29-1 and TRBJ2-6, with unresolved D. This CDR3 has 11 residues. V was cut by 4 bases and J by 3 bases, with 1 base left in between. Germline loops: CDR1 SQVTM, CDR2 ANQGSEA.

This clonotype is medium-sized in the sample. The chain couples TRBV11-2 to TRBJ2-1, with 7 bases matching TRBD2. The V segment lost 5 bases and the J segment 6 bases; nucleotides outside the gene matches: 10. The CDR3 contains 15 residues. Germline assignment: CDR1 SGHAT and CDR2 FQNNGV. The CDR3, as DNA: TGTGCCAGCAGCGCCCGAATAGGGACTACCAATGAGCAGTTCTTC. Translating it yields CASSARIGTTNEQFF.

Regarding this clonotype: The junction and the germline gene differ at one end; a read error may be behind it. The chain has TRBV11-2 and TRBJ2-3; 9 bases line up with TRBD2. CDR3 length: 17 residues. Germline V CDR1 and CDR2: SGHAT, FQNNGV. The CDR3 reads CTSRPTFIAGATDTQYF. CDR3 coding DNA: TGTACCAGCAGACCTACGTTCATAGCGGGAGCCACAGATACGCAGTATTTT.